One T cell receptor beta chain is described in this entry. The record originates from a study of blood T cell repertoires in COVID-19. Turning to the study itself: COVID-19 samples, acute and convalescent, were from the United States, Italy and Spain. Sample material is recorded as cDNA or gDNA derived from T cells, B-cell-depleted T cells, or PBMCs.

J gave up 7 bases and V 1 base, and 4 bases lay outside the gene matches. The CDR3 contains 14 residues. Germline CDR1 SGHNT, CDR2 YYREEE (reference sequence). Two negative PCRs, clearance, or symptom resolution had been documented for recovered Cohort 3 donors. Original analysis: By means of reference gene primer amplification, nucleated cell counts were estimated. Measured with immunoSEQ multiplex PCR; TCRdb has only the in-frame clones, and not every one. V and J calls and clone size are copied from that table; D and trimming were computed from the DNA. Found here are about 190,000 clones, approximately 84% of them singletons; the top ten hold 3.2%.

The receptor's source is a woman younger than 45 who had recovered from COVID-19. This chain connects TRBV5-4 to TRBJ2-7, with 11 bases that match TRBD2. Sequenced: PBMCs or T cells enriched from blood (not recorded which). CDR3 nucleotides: TGTGCCAGCAGCTTGCTAGCGGGAGGTAGTGAGCAGTACTTC. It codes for CASSLLAGGSEQYF.